This T cell receptor (beta chain) was sequenced for a study of monozygotic twins with cystic fibrosis (dated by TCRdb to the early 2020s). Context from the whole study: Barcoded libraries were prepared with roughly 16 PCR cycles from roughly 3 micrograms of fragmented DNA. The study compared TCR beta repertoires within and between 16 monozygotic twin pairs with cystic fibrosis to assess genetic influence on V and J gene usage. Made up mostly of children and adolescents, the cohort included ten female and six male twin pairs ranging in age from about 2.0 to 36.4 years, with a median of around 9.1 years. Twins were ranked among 850 to 1,100 cohort participants for weight-for-height and FEVPerc (FEV1 disease centile) on the day of blood sampling. Data for three of the twin pairs had been reported previously in another context. Summary of the overall study and its limitations: In 13 of 16 pairs, V gene usage most closely resembled the co-twin's, and the same held for J usage in 8 of 16 pairs, a pattern suggesting genetic constraints. Simpson clonality was found to be generally low (median approximately 0.009), suggesting a naive-dominated repertoire, although higher clonality was observed in the most severely affected patients. Only a small cohort was studied, and no association of shared CDR3 numbers with age, concordance or disease severity was found. Monozygotic CF twin pairs shared significantly more nucleotide-identical clonotypes within each pair than unrelated CF individuals shared with one another (P = 0.000026, Mann-Whitney).

Per the germline V gene, SNHLY is the CDR1 and FYNNEI is the CDR2. Trimming leaves V shorter by 4 bases and J shorter by 10 bases, with the junction holding 10 bases beyond the gene matches. The CDR3 spans 15 residues, from the cysteine through the phenylalanine. Only the CDR3 part of the read is kept: 45 bases, read in frame from the first base. The twin pairs came from the European Cystic Fibrosis Twin and Sibling Study Cohort, which recruited patients from over a hundred CF clinics across 14 European countries. Zygosity and CFTR genotype were verified in-house, and zygosity was tested by multiplex PCR of nine short tandem repeat loci. Peripheral blood was sampled from each twin, and clinical parameters were recorded on the day of blood sampling. Genomic DNA was isolated from peripheral blood cells with phenol/chloroform and kept in TE buffer at 4 degrees C. Following the manufacturer's instructions, the researchers used the immunoSEQ immune profiling system to amplify TCR beta CDR3 regions via multiplex PCR. An Illumina NextSeq system was used to carry out the sequencing. Under the source paper's analysis protocol: The immunoSEQ Analyzer platform handled processing of the sequence data, and clonality was calculated by taking the square root of Simpson's index of productive rearrangements. V and J usage similarity was measured by Jensen-Shannon distance, and CDR3 generation probabilities were computed with OLGA. The researchers looked up shared CDR3 sequences in the immuneACCESS database (August 2020) and in VDJdb (December 2020). Sourced from immuneACCESS, this table was stored by TCRdb with only in-frame sequences that have V and J called. A share of the clones is absent; for the studies checked, an unresolved V gene accounts for under half, and the remainder has no known explanation. V and J calls plus clone size are reproduced from that table; the DNA served to infer D and trimming. The sample contains tens of thousands of clones, approximately 97% of them found a single time. The ten largest clones take up 0.12% to 0.15% of the sample.

A note on this clone: What this receptor recognizes is not known. The sample holds no much larger clone one base away, and base qualities are not on file.

The sequencing input was blood. The TCR comes from a girl aged 10-17 years with cystic fibrosis. Recombination linked TRBV2 to TRBJ2-1; TRBD1 aligns with 10 central bases. The CDR3 reads as follows: CASSVGQGGLAEQFF. The sequenced DNA is TGTGCCAGCAGTGTAGGACAGGGGGGTCTAGCGGAGCAGTTCTTC. Full variable domain (CDR3 extended with the reference TRBV2 and TRBJ2-1 proteins): EPEVTQTPSHQVTQMGQEVILRCVPISNHLYFYWYRQILGQKVEFLVSFYNNEISEKSEIFDDQFSVERPDGSNFTLKIRSTKLEDSAMYFCASSVGQGGLAEQFFGPGTRLTVL.